Below are 21 T cell receptor beta chains sequenced from a single sample in a study of blood T cell repertoires in COVID-19. Sequencing was performed with immunoSEQ multiplex PCR; in TCRdb, only in-frame clones are kept and a portion is missing. Here the sample spans a few hundred thousand clones, about nine tenths being singletons. Sample: PBMCs or T cells enriched from blood (not recorded which). These receptors came from a woman aged 60-70 years who had recovered from COVID-19.

The gene calls are TRBV5-1 and TRBJ1-1; D is perhaps TRBD1 (5 bases). Germline V CDR1 and CDR2: SGHRS, YFSETQ. Trimming took 5 bases from V and 7 from J, leaving 15 bases between them. This CDR3 comprises 13 residues. CDR3 DNA: TGCGCCAGCAGATCGGACACTGGTCATGAAGCTTTCTTT. Translated: CASRSDTGHEAFF.

The CDR3 loop reads CASSKCGGRWGYTF. DNA of the CDR3: TGTGCCAGCAGCAAATGCGGGGGGCGATGGGGCTACACCTTC. V usage is TRBV21-1 and J usage is TRBJ1-2. TRBV21-1 is classified as a pseudogene. This CDR3 is built from 14 residues.

This sequence joins TRBV30 and TRBJ1-5, with D possibly TRBD1 on 5 matching bases. CDR3 length: 12 amino acids. CDR1 and CDR2 (germline): GTSNPN, SVGIG (reference sequence). Trimming removed 5 bases at V and 6 bases at J, with 11 bases between. The CDR3 nucleotides read TGTGCCTGGGCGCAGGGTACTCAGCCCCAGCATTTT. Amino acids: CAWAQGTQPQHF.

This chain links TRBV5-6 with TRBJ1-6; 8 bases are a match to TRBD1. V was pared by 2 bases and J by 4 bases, with 11 bases of the junction left unmatched. The V gene's germline CDR1 is SGHDT and CDR2 YYEEEE. The CDR3 contains 18 residues. The CDR3 nucleotides read TGTGCCAGCAGCTTCCAGGGGGTTCAGGGGGCATATAATTCACCCCTCCACTTT. Its translation: CASSFQGVQGAYNSPLHF.

This chain joins TRBV6-6 and TRBJ2-3; a weak D match, TRBD2 (5 bases). The CDR3 covers 14 residues. Looked up from germline, CDR1 is MNHNY and CDR2 is SVGAGI (reference sequence). Trimming pared 4 bases from V and 3 bases from J, leaving 11 bases between. The DNA of the CDR3 is TGTGCCAGCAGTTCTGACTACTCTACAGATACGCAGTATTTT. It encodes CASSSDYSTDTQYF.

This clone was recorded only once. The chain is built from TRBV7-6 and TRBJ2-7, with D perhaps TRBD1 (6 bases). The V gene's germline CDR1 is SGHVS and CDR2 FNYEAQ. Trimming removed 6 bases at V and 2 bases at J, with 14 bases between. This CDR3 has 14 amino acids. The CDR3 sequence is CASRFPQGTYEQYV. DNA for the CDR3: TGTGCCAGCAGATTCCCACAGGGCACCTACGAGCAGTACGTC.

This chain's CDR3 is CASSQDTISGGYTF. The CDR3 nucleotides read TGTGCCAGCAGCCAAGATACGATCTCGGGTGGCTACACCTTC. The chain links TRBV3-1 (or the pseudogene TRBV3-2) to TRBJ1-2; no firm D call. The germline gives CDR1 LGHDT, CDR2 YNNKEL (reference sequence). The CDR3 spans 14 residues. V lost 0 bases and J lost 7, with 12 bases in between.

The V and J genes are TRBV19 and TRBJ2-5; weak D call: TRBD1 (5 bases). CDR3 length: 13 amino acids. V lost 5 bases and J 7 bases, leaving 14 bases between the germline ends. Germline values: CDR1 LNHDA, CDR2 SQIVND (reference sequence). The CDR3 loop is CASSADTSGTQYF. Here the CDR3 DNA reads TGTGCCAGTAGTGCGGACACCAGTGGGACCCAGTACTTC. The full variable domain, its missing parts supplied by reference TRBV19 and TRBJ2-5, is DGGITQSPKYLFRKEGQNVTLSCEQNLNHDAMYWYRQDPGQGLRLIYYSQIVNDFQKGDIAEGYSVSREKKESFPLTVTSAQKNPTAFYLCASSADTSGTQYFGPGTRLLVL.

This sequence joins TRBV27 and TRBJ2-3; the match to TRBD2 covers 12 bases. V lost 4 bases to trimming and J lost 2 bases; unmatched junction nucleotides: 7. This CDR3 region has 17 residues. Germline CDR1 is MNHEY and CDR2 is SMNVEV (reference sequence). Here the CDR3 reads CASSSGRLAGDTDTQYF. CDR3 nucleotides: TGTGCCAGCAGTTCCGGGAGACTAGCGGGGGACACAGATACGCAGTATTTT.

This rearrangement joins TRBV7-2 to TRBJ2-2; 8 bases are a match to TRBD2. V shed 5 bases and J 2 bases; nucleotides not matched to a gene: 7. This CDR3 has 16 residues. Looked up from germline, CDR1 is SGHTA and CDR2 is FQGNSA. Here the CDR3 DNA reads TGTGCCAGCAGCCCCCGGGGGGGCTATAACACCGGGGAGCTGTTTTTT. It encodes CASSPRGGYNTGELFF. Combining the CDR3 with reference TRBV7-2 and TRBJ2-2 gives the whole variable domain GAGVSQSPSNKVTEKGKDVELRCDPISGHTALYWYRQSLGQGLEFLIYFQGNSAPDKSGLPSDRFSAERTGGSVSTLTIQRTQQEDSAVYLCASSPRGGYNTGELFFGEGSRLTVL.

This clone was seen only once. The chain carries TRBV10-2 and TRBJ1-3, with TRBD1 matching 9 bases. Germline lookup yields CDR1 WSHSY and CDR2 SAAADI. V lost 5 bases and J lost 2; bases outside the gene matches: 7. The CDR3 totals 16 residues. CDR3 residues: CASSSTGGVPGNTIYF. The CDR3 DNA follows: TGCGCCAGCAGTTCCACAGGGGGCGTTCCTGGAAACACCATATATTTT.

This rearrangement joins TRBV6-5 to TRBJ1-1; D is possibly TRBD1 (5 bases). Germline lookup yields CDR1 MNHEY and CDR2 SVGAGI. The CDR3 runs 15 residues. The V gene lost 6 bases and the J gene lost 0 bases, with 14 bases spanning the gap. The CDR3 DNA follows: TGTGCCAGCAGCGCAATTCAGGGTCTGAACACTGAAGCTTTCTTT. Translated, it gives CASSAIQGLNTEAFF.

Only one count was recorded for this clone. This sequence joins TRBV15 and TRBJ2-4; 8 bases line up with TRBD2. There are 17 residues in the CDR3. Germline values: CDR1 LNHNV, CDR2 YYDKDF (reference sequence). Trimming cost V 0 bases and J 1 base; bases outside gene matches: 5. The CDR3 loop is CATSRDSGTHAKNIQYF. For the CDR3, the DNA is TGTGCCACCAGCAGAGATAGCGGGACGCACGCCAAAAACATTCAGTACTTC. Combining the CDR3 with reference TRBV15 and TRBJ2-4 gives the whole variable domain DAMVIQNPRYQVTQFGKPVTLSCSQTLNHNVMYWYQQKSSQAPKLLFHYYDKDFNNEADTPDNFQSRRPNTSFCFLDIRSPGLGDTAMYLCATSRDSGTHAKNIQYFGAGTRLSVL.

The CDR3 coding sequence is TGTGCCAGCAGCCGCAAGGACAGGGCTGGGGAGCAGTACTTC. It yields the protein CASSRKDRAGEQYF. V usage is TRBV11-2 and J usage is TRBJ2-7; TRBD1 matches at 8 bases. Trimming removed 5 bases from V and 7 bases from J; junction bases left unmatched: 10. Per germline, CDR1 SGHAT and CDR2 FQNNGV. The CDR3 totals 14 residues.

J is TRBJ1-5 and V is TRBV3-1 (or the pseudogene TRBV3-2), with a possible D match to TRBD1 (5 bases). Per germline, CDR1 LGHDT and CDR2 YNNKEL (reference sequence). There are 17 residues in the CDR3. The V end was cut by 3 bases, the J end by 6 bases, with 21 bases between. The CDR3 nucleotides read TGTGCCAGCAGCCATTGGGGGGGAGGTGCCCAAGGTCAGCCCCAGCATTTT. Protein product: CASSHWGGGAQGQPQHF.

The chain carries TRBV5-4 and TRBJ2-1, with a tentative D call TRBD2 (6 bases). The CDR3 loop spans 16 amino acids. From germline, CDR1 is SGHNT and CDR2 YYREEE (reference sequence). Trimming cost V 4 bases and J 3 bases, with 17 bases left between them. In DNA form, the CDR3 reads TGTGCCAGCAGCCCGGGGGTCGGTGGGGACTACAATGAGCAGTTCTTC. This translates into CASSPGVGGDYNEQFF.

This chain uses TRBV15 with TRBJ2-2, with no clear D. The CDR3 spans 14 residues. The V gene's germline CDR1 is LNHNV and CDR2 YYDKDF (reference sequence). V gave up 0 bases and J gave up 7 bases, with 9 bases separating them. The CDR3 coding sequence is TGTGCCACCAGCAGAGATCAGGTGGGCGGGGAGCTGTTTTTT. Its protein product is CATSRDQVGGELFF.

The rearrangement links TRBV24-1 to TRBJ1-2; 8 nucleotides line up with TRBD1. The germline gives CDR1 KGHDR, CDR2 SFDVKD. The CDR3 extends over 13 amino acids. Trimming cost V 5 bases and J 8 bases; bases outside gene matches: 6. The chain's CDR3 is CATSAMTGEGYTF. The CDR3, as DNA: TGTGCCACCAGTGCCATGACAGGGGAAGGCTACACCTTC.

The chain is built from TRBV6-4 and TRBJ1-6; 11 positions match TRBD1. The germline V gene has CDR1 MRHNA and CDR2 SNTAGT. V shed 7 bases and J 8 bases; nucleotides not matched to a gene: 1. CDR3 size: 13 residues. CDR3 in DNA: TGTGCCAGCAAGGGACAGGGGGATTCACCCCTCCACTTT. Its protein product is CASKGQGDSPLHF.

The chain uses TRBV6-1 and TRBJ2-7; 11 bases are a match to TRBD1. J gave up 1 base and V 5 bases, and 4 bases lay outside the gene matches. The CDR3 has 15 amino acids. The V gene's germline CDR1 is MNHNS and CDR2 SASEGT. CDR3: CASSSGTGGSYEQYV. The CDR3 DNA sequence: TGTGCCAGCAGTTCCGGGACAGGGGGGTCCTACGAGCAGTACGTC.

The chain is built from TRBV2 and TRBJ1-5, with a possible D match to TRBD1 (6 bases). The CDR3 has 15 amino acids. Trimming pared 4 bases from V and 0 bases from J, leaving 10 bases between. From germline, CDR1 is SNHLY and CDR2 FYNNEI. The CDR3 is CASSGQDISNQPQHF. In DNA, the CDR3 is TGTGCCAGCAGTGGACAGGATATTAGCAATCAGCCCCAGCATTTT.